Listed below are T cell receptor beta chains from one sample, sequenced in a study of blood T cell repertoires in COVID-19. Measured with immunoSEQ multiplex PCR; TCRdb has only the in-frame clones, and not every one. This sample has approximately 200,000 clones; roughly 80% occur once, and the top ten carry roughly 17%. The sample comprised peripheral blood. All receptors derive from a man in his sixties with active or convalescent COVID-19. The conserved cysteine and the conserved F or W are not part of the CDR3 here. For some rows the clone size is stated as once, few or many, or as a class when expanded; others skip it.

v_call: TRBV4-3; clone_size: .; j_call: TRBJ1-5; cdr3_aa: ASSQLHGGVGNQPQH
v_call: TRBV5-1; clone_size: few; j_call: TRBJ1-6; cdr3_aa: ASSFGGDSPLH
v_call: TRBV5-5; clone_size: .; j_call: TRBJ1-2; cdr3_aa: ASRQTGGVGYGYT
v_call: TRBV6-6; clone_size: once; j_call: TRBJ2-1; cdr3_aa: ASSPGATGYEQF
v_call: TRBV19; clone_size: .; j_call: TRBJ2-7; cdr3_aa: ATAKRTGDDYEQY
v_call: TRBV5-8; clone_size: .; j_call: TRBJ2-2; cdr3_aa: ASRPLGGGNTGELF
v_call: TRBV7-3; clone_size: .; j_call: TRBJ1-2; cdr3_aa: ASSRTDREEGGYT
v_call: TRBV6-5; clone_size: once; j_call: TRBJ1-2; cdr3_aa: ASSLGTGLNYGYT
v_call: TRBV10-1; clone_size: .; j_call: TRBJ2-5; cdr3_aa: ASPRRTEGETQY
v_call: TRBV6-4; clone_size: .; j_call: TRBJ2-1; cdr3_aa: ASSDWGRDEQF
v_call: TRBV6-5; clone_size: .; j_call: TRBJ1-5; cdr3_aa: ASTRDRPNNQPQH
v_call: TRBV5-1; clone_size: .; j_call: TRBJ2-6; cdr3_aa: ASSLSGANVLT
v_call: TRBV5-5; clone_size: .; j_call: TRBJ1-6; cdr3_aa: ASSDLVRGLGSPLH
v_call: TRBV15; clone_size: .; j_call: TRBJ2-3; cdr3_aa: ATSRGAADTQY
v_call: TRBV10-3; clone_size: .; j_call: TRBJ2-7; cdr3_aa: AISGQGLPNLPRREQY
v_call: TRBV28; clone_size: few; j_call: TRBJ1-4; cdr3_aa: ASSFKRSGRHTNEKLF
v_call: TRBV11-1; clone_size: .; j_call: TRBJ2-1; cdr3_aa: ASRSQNEQF
v_call: TRBV20-1; clone_size: .; j_call: TRBJ2-2; cdr3_aa: SASLAGELF
v_call: TRBV19; clone_size: .; j_call: TRBJ2-7; cdr3_aa: ASSRVISYEQY
v_call: TRBV29-1; clone_size: few; j_call: TRBJ1-2; cdr3_aa: SVEDTVSYGYT
v_call: TRBV7-2; clone_size: .; j_call: TRBJ2-6; cdr3_aa: ASSLQATSGANVLT
v_call: TRBV29-1; clone_size: .; j_call: TRBJ2-1; cdr3_aa: SGVGDKNNEQF
v_call: TRBV7-9; clone_size: .; j_call: TRBJ2-7; cdr3_aa: ASSRVGGVYEQY
v_call: TRBV25-1; clone_size: .; j_call: TRBJ2-7; cdr3_aa: ASSGTMDGYEQY
v_call: TRBV7-3; clone_size: many; j_call: TRBJ2-2; cdr3_aa: ASSETPGTGELF
v_call: TRBV7-9; clone_size: .; j_call: TRBJ1-1; cdr3_aa: ASSLQGSTTEAF
v_call: TRBV28; clone_size: .; j_call: TRBJ1-5; cdr3_aa: ASSFGGGGQPQH
v_call: TRBV29-1; clone_size: .; j_call: TRBJ2-3; cdr3_aa: SVEDQGTDTQY
v_call: TRBV28; clone_size: .; j_call: TRBJ1-1; cdr3_aa: ASSSDSNTEAF
v_call: TRBV5-4; clone_size: .; j_call: TRBJ2-3; cdr3_aa: ASNEGGQLTTDTQY
v_call: TRBV25-1; clone_size: .; j_call: TRBJ1-2; cdr3_aa: ASRDSGYGYT
v_call: TRBV5-1; clone_size: .; j_call: TRBJ2-3; cdr3_aa: ASGQGTDTQY
v_call: TRBV6-5; clone_size: .; j_call: TRBJ2-1; cdr3_aa: ASSSTGEVYNEQF
v_call: TRBV7-8; clone_size: .; j_call: TRBJ2-1; cdr3_aa: ASSLGSLGLAGFNEQF
v_call: TRBV9; clone_size: .; j_call: TRBJ1-1; cdr3_aa: ASSGTGLGLAF
v_call: TRBV5-1; clone_size: .; j_call: TRBJ2-7; cdr3_aa: ASSLGAGYEQY
v_call: TRBV10-3; clone_size: .; j_call: TRBJ2-5; cdr3_aa: AIGKIPPGSGSPQETQY
v_call: TRBV15; clone_size: few; j_call: TRBJ2-5; cdr3_aa: ATSRGLVPSGSGETQY
v_call: TRBV18; clone_size: .; j_call: TRBJ2-1; cdr3_aa: ASSRAGRGSEQF
v_call: TRBV28; clone_size: few; j_call: TRBJ2-1; cdr3_aa: ASSFHWGGPRGNEQF
v_call: TRBV12-3/TRBV12-4; clone_size: .; j_call: TRBJ1-1; cdr3_aa: ASSFKRNTEAF
v_call: TRBV7-8; clone_size: .; j_call: TRBJ2-7; cdr3_aa: ASSLANPYSSYEQY
v_call: TRBV30; clone_size: .; j_call: TRBJ1-1; cdr3_aa: AWGQRWNTEAF
v_call: TRBV28; clone_size: .; j_call: TRBJ2-7; cdr3_aa: ASNPKRDAEQY